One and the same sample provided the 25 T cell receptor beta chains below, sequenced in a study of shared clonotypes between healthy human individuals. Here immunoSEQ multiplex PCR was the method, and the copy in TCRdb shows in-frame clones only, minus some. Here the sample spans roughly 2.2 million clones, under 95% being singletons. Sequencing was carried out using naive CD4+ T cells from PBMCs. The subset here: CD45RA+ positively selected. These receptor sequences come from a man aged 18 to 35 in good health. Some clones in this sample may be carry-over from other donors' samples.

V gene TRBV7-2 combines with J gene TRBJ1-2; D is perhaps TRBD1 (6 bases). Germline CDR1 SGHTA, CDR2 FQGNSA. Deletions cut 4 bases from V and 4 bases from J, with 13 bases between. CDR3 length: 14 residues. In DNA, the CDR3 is TGTGCCAGCAGCTACCAACAGGGACCCTATGGCTACACCTTC. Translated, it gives CASSYQQGPYGYTF.

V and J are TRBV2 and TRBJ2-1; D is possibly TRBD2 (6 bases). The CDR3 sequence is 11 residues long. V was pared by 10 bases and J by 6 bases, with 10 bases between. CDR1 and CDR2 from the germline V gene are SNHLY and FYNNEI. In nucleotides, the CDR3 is TGTGCCAAGGACGGGGGCAATGAGCAGTTCTTC. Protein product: CAKDGGNEQFF.

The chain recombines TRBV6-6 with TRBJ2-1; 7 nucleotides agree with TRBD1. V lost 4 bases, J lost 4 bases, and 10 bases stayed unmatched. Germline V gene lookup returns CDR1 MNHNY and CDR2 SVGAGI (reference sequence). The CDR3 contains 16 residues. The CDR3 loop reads CASSFYGTEAYNEQFF. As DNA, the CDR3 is TGTGCCAGCAGTTTCTACGGGACAGAAGCTTACAATGAGCAGTTCTTC.

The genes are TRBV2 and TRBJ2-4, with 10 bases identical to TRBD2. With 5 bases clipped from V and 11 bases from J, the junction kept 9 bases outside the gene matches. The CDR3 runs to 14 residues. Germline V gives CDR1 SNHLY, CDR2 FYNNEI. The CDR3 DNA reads TGTGCCAGCAGTCCGGAGACTAGCGGGTTGTTTCAGTACTTC. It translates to CASSPETSGLFQYF.

The CDR3 reads CASDRRLSYNEQFF. The CDR3 DNA reads TGTGCCAGCGACAGGAGGTTGTCCTACAATGAGCAGTTCTTC. This chain uses TRBV2 with TRBJ2-1; possibly TRBD1 for D (6 bases). The ends were cut back, 8 bases at V and 1 base at J, with 12 bases in the middle. This CDR3 is 14 amino acids long. The germline V gene has CDR1 SNHLY and CDR2 FYNNEI. The full variable domain, completed using reference TRBV2 and TRBJ2-1, is EPEVTQTPSHQVTQMGQEVILRCVPISNHLYFYWYRQILGQKVEFLVSFYNNEISEKSEIFDDQFSVERPDGSNFTLKIRSTKLEDSAMYFCASDRRLSYNEQFFGPGTRLTVL.

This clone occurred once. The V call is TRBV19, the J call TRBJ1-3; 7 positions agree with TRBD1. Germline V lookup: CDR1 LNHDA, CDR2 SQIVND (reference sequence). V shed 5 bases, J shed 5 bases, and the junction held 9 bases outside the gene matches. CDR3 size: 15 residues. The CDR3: CASSERQGTRNTIYF. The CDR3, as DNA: TGTGCCAGTAGTGAACGACAGGGAACGAGAAACACCATATATTTT.

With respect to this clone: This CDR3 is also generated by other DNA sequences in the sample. The CDR3 is CASSTGQGNTEAFF. The CDR3 DNA follows: TGTGCCAGCAGCACGGGACAGGGGAACACTGAAGCTTTCTTT. The rearrangement uses TRBV7-3 and TRBJ1-1, with 9 bases identical to TRBD1. The length of the CDR3 is 14 residues. V gave up 5 bases and J gave up 1 base; unmatched junction bases: 2. CDR1 and CDR2 from the germline V gene are SGHTA and FQGTGA. Drawing the rest from reference TRBV7-3 and TRBJ1-1, the complete variable domain is GAGVSQTPSNKVTEKGKYVELRCDPISGHTALYWYRQSLGQGPEFLIYFQGTGAADDSGLPNDRFFAVRPEGSVSTLKIQRTERGDSAVYLCASSTGQGNTEAFFGQGTRLTVV.

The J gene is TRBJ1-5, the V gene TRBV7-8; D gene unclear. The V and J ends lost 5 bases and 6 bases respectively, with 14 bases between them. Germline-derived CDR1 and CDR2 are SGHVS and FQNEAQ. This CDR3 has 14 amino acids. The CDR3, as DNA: TGTGCCAGCAGCACTCCCTCCTCCCTTCAGCCCCAGCATTTT. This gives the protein CASSTPSSLQPQHF.

The CDR3 spells CASSITRGSTDTQYF. The CDR3 nucleotides read TGTGCCAGCAGTATCACCCGGGGTTCCACAGATACGCAGTATTTT. The chain employs TRBV5-6 and TRBJ2-3; possible D gene TRBD2, 5 bases. Germline V CDR1 and CDR2: SGHDT, YYEEEE. The CDR3 has 15 amino acids. V was shortened by 5 bases and J by 2 bases, with 15 bases between the two germline ends. Looking up the rest from reference TRBV5-6 and TRBJ2-3 gives the full variable domain: DAGVTQSPTHLIKTRGQQVTLRCSPKSGHDTVSWYQQALGQGPQFIFQYYEEEERQRGNFPDRFSGHQFPNYSSELNVNALLLGDSALYLCASSITRGSTDTQYFGPGTRLTVL.

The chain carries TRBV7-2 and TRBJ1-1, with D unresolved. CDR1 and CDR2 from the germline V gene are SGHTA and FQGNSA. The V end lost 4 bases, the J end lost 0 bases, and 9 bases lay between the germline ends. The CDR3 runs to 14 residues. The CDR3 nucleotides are TGTGCCAGCAGCTGGAGGGTCATGAACACTGAAGCTTTCTTT. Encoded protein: CASSWRVMNTEAFF.

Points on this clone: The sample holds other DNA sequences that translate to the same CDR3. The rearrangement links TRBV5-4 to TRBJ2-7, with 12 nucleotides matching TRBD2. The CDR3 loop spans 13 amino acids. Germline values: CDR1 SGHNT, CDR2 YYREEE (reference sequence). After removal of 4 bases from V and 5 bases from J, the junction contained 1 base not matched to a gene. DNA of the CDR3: TGTGCCAGCAGCCTAGCGGGAGGGAACGAGCAGTACTTC. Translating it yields CASSLAGGNEQYF. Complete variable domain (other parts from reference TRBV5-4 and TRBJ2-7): ETGVTQSPTHLIKTRGQQVTLRCSSQSGHNTVSWYQQALGQGPQFIFQYYREEENGRGNFPPRFSGLQFPNYSSELNVNALELDDSALYLCASSLAGGNEQYFGPGTRLTVT.

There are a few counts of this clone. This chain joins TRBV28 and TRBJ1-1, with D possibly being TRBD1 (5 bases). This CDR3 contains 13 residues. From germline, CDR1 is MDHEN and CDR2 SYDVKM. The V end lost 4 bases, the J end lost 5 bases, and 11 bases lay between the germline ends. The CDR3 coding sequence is TGTGCCAGCAGTTGGGGGGGAACGACTGAAGCTTTCTTT. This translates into CASSWGGTTEAFF.

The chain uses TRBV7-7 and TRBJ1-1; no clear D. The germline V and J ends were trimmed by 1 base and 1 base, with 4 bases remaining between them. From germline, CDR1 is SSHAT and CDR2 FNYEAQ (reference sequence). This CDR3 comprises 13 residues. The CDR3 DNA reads TGTGCCAGCAGCTTAGGGGAGAACACTGAAGCTTTCTTT. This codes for CASSLGENTEAFF. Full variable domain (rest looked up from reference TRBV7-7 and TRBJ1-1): GAGVSQSPRYKVTKRGQDVTLRCDPISSHATLYWYQQALGQGPEFLTYFNYEAQPDKSGLPSDRFSAERPEGSISTLTIQRTEQRDSAMYRCASSLGENTEAFFGQGTRLTVV.

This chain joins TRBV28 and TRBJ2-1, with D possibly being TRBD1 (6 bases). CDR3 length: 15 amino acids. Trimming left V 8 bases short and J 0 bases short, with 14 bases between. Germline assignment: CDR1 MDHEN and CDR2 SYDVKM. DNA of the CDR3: TGTGCCAGCCGCGTCACAGGGAGCTCCTACAATGAGCAGTTCTTC. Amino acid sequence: CASRVTGSSYNEQFF.

Written as DNA, the CDR3 is TGCGCCAGCAGCTTGGGTCAGCCAGAAGAGACCCAGTACTTC. Translation gives CASSLGQPEETQYF. V and J are TRBV5-1 and TRBJ2-5, with D uncertain. CDR3 length equals 14 residues. CDR1 and CDR2 from the germline V gene are SGHRS and YFSETQ. With 0 bases removed from V and 3 bases from J, the gap between germline ends came to 9 bases.

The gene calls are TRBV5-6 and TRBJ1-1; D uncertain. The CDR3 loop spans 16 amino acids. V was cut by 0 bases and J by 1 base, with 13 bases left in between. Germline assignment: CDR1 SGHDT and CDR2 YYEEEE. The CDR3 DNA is TGTGCCAGCAGCTTGGCTCTAGACAACCCGAACACTGAAGCTTTCTTT. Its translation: CASSLALDNPNTEAFF. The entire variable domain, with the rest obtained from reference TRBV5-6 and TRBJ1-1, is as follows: DAGVTQSPTHLIKTRGQQVTLRCSPKSGHDTVSWYQQALGQGPQFIFQYYEEEERQRGNFPDRFSGHQFPNYSSELNVNALLLGDSALYLCASSLALDNPNTEAFFGQGTRLTVV.

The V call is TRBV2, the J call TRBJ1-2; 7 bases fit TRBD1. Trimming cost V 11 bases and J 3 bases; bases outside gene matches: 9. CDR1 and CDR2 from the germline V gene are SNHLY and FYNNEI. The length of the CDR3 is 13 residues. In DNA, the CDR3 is TGTGCCGGTTCTAGGGGGCTAGACTATGGCTACACCTTC. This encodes CAGSRGLDYGYTF.

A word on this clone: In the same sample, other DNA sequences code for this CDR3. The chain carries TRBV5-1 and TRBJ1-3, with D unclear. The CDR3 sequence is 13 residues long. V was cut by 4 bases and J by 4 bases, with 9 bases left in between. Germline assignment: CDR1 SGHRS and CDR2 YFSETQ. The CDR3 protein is CASSLGPGNTIYF. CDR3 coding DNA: TGCGCCAGCAGCCTGGGCCCGGGAAACACCATATATTTT.

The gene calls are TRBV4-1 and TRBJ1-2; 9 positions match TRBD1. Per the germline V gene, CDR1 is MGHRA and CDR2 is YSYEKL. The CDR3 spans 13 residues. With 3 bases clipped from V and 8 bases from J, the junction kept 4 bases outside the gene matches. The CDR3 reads CASSQGTGLGYTF. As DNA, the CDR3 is TGCGCCAGCAGCCAGGGGACAGGGCTAGGCTACACCTTC.

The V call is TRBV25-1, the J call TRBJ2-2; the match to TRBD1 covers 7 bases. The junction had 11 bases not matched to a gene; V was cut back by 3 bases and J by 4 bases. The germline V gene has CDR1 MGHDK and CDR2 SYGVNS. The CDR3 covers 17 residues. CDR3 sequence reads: CASSDWTGREGTGELFF. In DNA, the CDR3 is TGTGCCAGCAGTGATTGGACAGGCCGCGAGGGCACCGGGGAGCTGTTTTTT.

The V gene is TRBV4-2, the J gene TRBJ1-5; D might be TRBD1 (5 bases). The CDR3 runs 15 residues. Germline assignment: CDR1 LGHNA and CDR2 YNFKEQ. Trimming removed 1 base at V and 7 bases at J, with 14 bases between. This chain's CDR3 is CASSQVGPRGQPQHF. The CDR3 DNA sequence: TGTGCCAGCAGCCAAGTTGGGCCCCGGGGGCAGCCCCAGCATTTT.

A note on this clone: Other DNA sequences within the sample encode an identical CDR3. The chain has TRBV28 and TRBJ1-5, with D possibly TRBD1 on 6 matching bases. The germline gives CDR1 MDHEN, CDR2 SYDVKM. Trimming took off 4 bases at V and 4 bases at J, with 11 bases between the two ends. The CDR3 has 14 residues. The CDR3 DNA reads TGTGCCAGCAGTTCCGGGACAAAAAATCAGCCCCAGCATTTT. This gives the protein CASSSGTKNQPQHF.

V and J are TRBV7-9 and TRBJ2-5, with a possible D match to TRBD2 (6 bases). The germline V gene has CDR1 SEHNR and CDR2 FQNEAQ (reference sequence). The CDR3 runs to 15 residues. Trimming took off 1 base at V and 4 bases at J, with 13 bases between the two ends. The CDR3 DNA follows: TGTGCCAGCAGCTTAGGGCAGGGAGGTTTAGAGACCCAGTACTTC. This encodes CASSLGQGGLETQYF.

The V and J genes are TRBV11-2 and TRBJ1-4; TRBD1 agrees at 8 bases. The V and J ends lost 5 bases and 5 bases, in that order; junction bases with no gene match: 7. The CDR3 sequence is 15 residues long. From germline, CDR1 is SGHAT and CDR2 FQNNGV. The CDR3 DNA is TGTGCCAGCAGCCTAATGGGACAGGACAATGAAAAACTGTTTTTT. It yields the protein CASSLMGQDNEKLFF.

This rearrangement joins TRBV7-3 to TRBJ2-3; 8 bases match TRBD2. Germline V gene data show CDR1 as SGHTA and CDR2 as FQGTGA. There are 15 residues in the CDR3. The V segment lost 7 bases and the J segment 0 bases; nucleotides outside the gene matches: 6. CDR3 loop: CASMALAGSTDTQYF. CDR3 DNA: TGTGCCAGCATGGCGCTAGCGGGCAGCACAGATACGCAGTATTTT.